The rows below give T cell receptor beta chains drawn from one sample of a study of cytotoxic CD8 clonotypes in ibrutinib-treated CLL. The protocol was immunoSEQ multiplex PCR, while the TCRdb copy is restricted to in-frame clones and leaves out a portion. In the table there are tens of thousands of clones, approximately 51% of which are singletons. The sequences come from PBMCs, collected after 12 months of ibrutinib treatment. The receptor source for this set is a human donor with chronic lymphocytic leukemia. The CDR3 runs from the conserved cysteine through the conserved F or W. A D gene is named only where the DNA matches it firmly. Not every row has a clone size; where given, it reads once, few, many or a size class.

d_gene: .
abundance: .
j_gene: TRBJ1-3
v_gene: TRBV28
CDR3aa: CASSTGHSGNTIYF
CDR3nt: TGTGCCAGCAGTACTGGGCACTCTGGAAACACCATATATTTT

d_gene: .
abundance: .
j_gene: TRBJ1-4
v_gene: TRBV14
CDR3aa: CASRKGDEKLFF
CDR3nt: TGTGCCAGCAGAAAGGGAGATGAAAAACTGTTTTTT

d_gene: .
abundance: .
j_gene: TRBJ1-4
v_gene: TRBV9
CDR3aa: CASSVGGPIATNEKLFF
CDR3nt: TGTGCCAGCAGCGTTGGGGGCCCCATTGCAACTAATGAAAAACTGTTTTTT

d_gene: .
abundance: .
j_gene: TRBJ2-7
v_gene: TRBV5-1
CDR3aa: CASSLPDSYEQYF
CDR3nt: TGCGCCAGCAGCTTGCCCGACTCCTACGAGCAGTACTTC

d_gene: .
abundance: .
j_gene: TRBJ2-5
v_gene: TRBV4-1
CDR3aa: CASTSGLRRTETQYF
CDR3nt: TGCGCCAGCACCTCTGGACTAAGGCGAACAGAGACCCAGTACTTC

d_gene: .
abundance: few
j_gene: TRBJ1-2
v_gene: TRBV10-2
CDR3aa: CASSVYQLNYGYTF
CDR3nt: TGCGCCAGCAGTGTCTATCAACTGAACTATGGCTACACCTTC

d_gene: .
abundance: .
j_gene: TRBJ1-2
v_gene: TRBV27
CDR3aa: CASSGGVHYGYTF
CDR3nt: TGTGCCAGCAGTGGGGGGGTACACTATGGCTACACCTTC

d_gene: .
abundance: .
j_gene: TRBJ1-2
v_gene: TRBV29-1
CDR3aa: CSVDAVYGYTF
CDR3nt: TGCAGCGTTGATGCAGTCTATGGCTACACCTTC

d_gene: TRBD1
abundance: .
j_gene: TRBJ1-1
v_gene: TRBV27
CDR3aa: CASSSDRGGSEAFF
CDR3nt: TGTGCCAGCAGTTCGGACAGGGGTGGGTCTGAAGCTTTCTTT

d_gene: TRBD1
abundance: .
j_gene: TRBJ2-5
v_gene: TRBV5-4
CDR3aa: CASSLGGRGRGRGETQYF
CDR3nt: TGTGCCAGCAGCTTGGGTGGTCGGGGCAGGGGGCGTGGAGAGACCCAGTACTTC

d_gene: .
abundance: .
j_gene: TRBJ1-1
v_gene: TRBV9
CDR3aa: CASSGREGMNTEAFF
CDR3nt: TGTGCCAGCAGCGGCAGGGAGGGGATGAACACTGAAGCTTTCTTT

d_gene: .
abundance: few
j_gene: TRBJ2-7
v_gene: TRBV10-3
CDR3aa: CAISPDRTPTYEQYF
CDR3nt: TGTGCCATCAGCCCGGACAGAACGCCGACCTACGAGCAGTACTTC

d_gene: .
abundance: .
j_gene: TRBJ1-1
v_gene: TRBV6-5
CDR3aa: CASTLHGRTEAFF
CDR3nt: TGTGCCAGCACCTTACATGGGAGGACTGAAGCTTTCTTT

d_gene: .
abundance: .
j_gene: TRBJ1-5
v_gene: TRBV2
CDR3aa: CASSEAPISWPQHF
CDR3nt: TGTGCCAGCAGTGAAGCTCCTATTTCGTGGCCCCAGCATTTT

d_gene: TRBD1
abundance: .
j_gene: TRBJ1-1
v_gene: TRBV5-1
CDR3aa: CASSLGQGAMNTEAFF
CDR3nt: TGCGCCAGCAGCTTGGGACAGGGGGCGATGAACACTGAAGCTTTCTTT

d_gene: .
abundance: .
j_gene: TRBJ2-7
v_gene: TRBV2
CDR3aa: CASSEIEGTEQYF
CDR3nt: TGTGCCAGCAGTGAAATCGAGGGGACCGAGCAGTACTTC

d_gene: TRBD2
abundance: .
j_gene: TRBJ2-7
v_gene: TRBV2
CDR3aa: CASRAGIPYEQYF
CDR3nt: TGTGCCAGCCGAGCGGGAATCCCTTACGAGCAGTACTTC

d_gene: .
abundance: medium-sized
j_gene: TRBJ2-1
v_gene: TRBV27
CDR3aa: CASRREDEQFF
CDR3nt: TGTGCCAGCCGTAGAGAGGATGAGCAGTTCTTC

d_gene: .
abundance: .
j_gene: TRBJ2-4
v_gene: TRBV2
CDR3aa: CASSVRQGQNIQYF
CDR3nt: TGTGCCAGCAGTGTCCGGCAGGGCCAAAACATTCAGTACTTC

d_gene: .
abundance: .
j_gene: TRBJ2-5
v_gene: TRBV5-1
CDR3aa: CASSLASYLGQETQYF
CDR3nt: TGCGCCAGCAGCTTGGCGTCGTACCTAGGGCAAGAGACCCAGTACTTC

d_gene: TRBD1
abundance: .
j_gene: TRBJ2-1
v_gene: TRBV18
CDR3aa: CASSPDRGYNEQFF
CDR3nt: TGTGCCAGCTCACCGGACAGGGGTTACAATGAGCAGTTCTTC

d_gene: .
abundance: .
j_gene: TRBJ2-3
v_gene: TRBV5-4
CDR3aa: CASSRDFPYTDTQYF
CDR3nt: TGTGCCAGCAGCAGGGACTTCCCTTATACAGATACGCAGTATTTT

d_gene: .
abundance: few
j_gene: TRBJ1-5
v_gene: TRBV5-1
CDR3aa: CASSFLGGQPQHF
CDR3nt: TGCGCCAGCAGCTTTCTAGGCGGTCAGCCCCAGCATTTT

d_gene: TRBD2
abundance: .
j_gene: TRBJ2-7
v_gene: TRBV18
CDR3aa: CASSEPSGASYEQYF
CDR3nt: TGTGCCAGCTCAGAGCCTAGCGGGGCCTCCTACGAGCAGTACTTC

d_gene: .
abundance: few
j_gene: TRBJ1-5
v_gene: TRBV6-1
CDR3aa: CASSEVAKYSNQPQHF
CDR3nt: TGTGCCAGCAGTGAAGTAGCAAAGTATAGCAATCAGCCCCAGCATTTT

d_gene: .
abundance: many
j_gene: TRBJ1-3
v_gene: TRBV2
CDR3aa: CASSELGNTIYF
CDR3nt: TGTGCCAGCAGTGAACTGGGAAACACCATATATTTT

d_gene: TRBD1
abundance: .
j_gene: TRBJ2-7
v_gene: TRBV6-6
CDR3aa: CASRQGFYEQYF
CDR3nt: TGTGCCAGTAGACAGGGGTTCTACGAGCAGTACTTC

d_gene: .
abundance: few
j_gene: TRBJ1-3
v_gene: TRBV2
CDR3aa: CASTRHSRSGNTIYF
CDR3nt: TGTGCCAGCACGCGTCACAGTCGCTCTGGAAACACCATATATTTT

d_gene: .
abundance: .
j_gene: TRBJ2-7
v_gene: TRBV5-4
CDR3aa: CASSTPSSYEQYF
CDR3nt: TGTGCCAGCAGCACCCCCTCCTCCTACGAGCAGTACTTC

d_gene: .
abundance: .
j_gene: TRBJ1-4
v_gene: TRBV5-1
CDR3aa: CASSLASGSREKLFF
CDR3nt: TGCGCCAGCAGCTTGGCTAGTGGATCGAGGGAAAAACTGTTTTTT

d_gene: .
abundance: few
j_gene: TRBJ1-2
v_gene: TRBV2
CDR3aa: CASGDGYGYTF
CDR3nt: TGTGCCTCCGGGGACGGTTATGGCTACACCTTC

d_gene: TRBD1
abundance: few
j_gene: TRBJ1-2
v_gene: TRBV27
CDR3aa: CASGRGQAVFGYTF
CDR3nt: TGTGCCAGCGGGAGAGGACAGGCAGTTTTCGGCTACACCTTC

d_gene: .
abundance: .
j_gene: TRBJ2-7
v_gene: TRBV4-1
CDR3aa: CASSPSAQGYEQYF
CDR3nt: TGCGCCAGCAGCCCCTCAGCACAGGGCTACGAGCAGTACTTC

d_gene: TRBD2
abundance: .
j_gene: TRBJ2-3
v_gene: TRBV9
CDR3aa: CASSVERGPDTQYF
CDR3nt: TGTGCCAGCAGCGTAGAGCGGGGTCCGGATACGCAGTATTTT

d_gene: .
abundance: .
j_gene: TRBJ1-1
v_gene: TRBV29-1
CDR3aa: CSVGTGMNTEAFF
CDR3nt: TGCAGCGTTGGGACGGGGATGAACACTGAAGCTTTCTTT

d_gene: .
abundance: .
j_gene: TRBJ2-2
v_gene: TRBV7-6
CDR3aa: CASSGTNTGELFF
CDR3nt: TGTGCCAGCAGCGGGACTAACACCGGGGAGCTGTTTTTT

d_gene: TRBD1
abundance: .
j_gene: TRBJ1-6
v_gene: TRBV28
CDR3aa: CASRPPDRGNSPLHF
CDR3nt: TGTGCCAGCAGGCCTCCGGACAGGGGTAATTCACCCCTCCACTTT

d_gene: .
abundance: few
j_gene: TRBJ2-3
v_gene: TRBV7-6
CDR3aa: CASGSGDTQYF
CDR3nt: TGTGCCAGCGGATCCGGAGATACGCAGTATTTT

d_gene: .
abundance: once
j_gene: TRBJ2-5
v_gene: TRBV11-2
CDR3aa: CASSLPLGGGETQYF
CDR3nt: TGTGCCAGCAGCTTACCGCTTGGGGGAGGAGAGACCCAGTACTTC

d_gene: .
abundance: many
j_gene: TRBJ1-5
v_gene: TRBV27
CDR3aa: CAGNKAPGYAGQPQHF
CDR3nt: TGTGCCGGCAACAAAGCGCCGGGGTACGCCGGGCAGCCCCAGCATTTT

d_gene: TRBD2
abundance: .
j_gene: TRBJ2-7
v_gene: TRBV6-1
CDR3aa: CASSEMLAGEGQYF
CDR3nt: TGTGCCAGCAGTGAGATGCTAGCGGGAGAAGGGCAGTACTTC

d_gene: .
abundance: .
j_gene: TRBJ1-6
v_gene: TRBV28
CDR3aa: CASSPGRISPLHF
CDR3nt: TGTGCCAGCAGTCCCGGACGGATTAGTCCCCTCCACTTT

d_gene: .
abundance: .
j_gene: TRBJ1-6
v_gene: TRBV7-9
CDR3aa: CASSLAWDPNSPLHF
CDR3nt: TGTGCCAGCAGCTTAGCGTGGGACCCTAATTCACCCCTCCACTTT

d_gene: TRBD1
abundance: many
j_gene: TRBJ2-7
v_gene: TRBV5-4
CDR3aa: CASSFRDRGASYEQYF
CDR3nt: TGTGCCAGCAGCTTCCGGGACAGGGGAGCGTCCTACGAGCAGTACTTC

d_gene: TRBD1
abundance: .
j_gene: TRBJ1-1
v_gene: TRBV19
CDR3aa: CASSPDGTGGWGTEAFF
CDR3nt: TGTGCCAGTAGCCCGGATGGGACAGGGGGCTGGGGCACTGAAGCTTTCTTT

d_gene: TRBD1
abundance: .
j_gene: TRBJ1-2
v_gene: TRBV6-1
CDR3aa: CASSRTGGNYGYTF
CDR3nt: TGTGCCAGCAGTAGGACAGGGGGAAACTATGGCTACACCTTC

d_gene: .
abundance: .
j_gene: TRBJ2-7
v_gene: TRBV5-5
CDR3aa: CASSATAYEQYF
CDR3nt: TGTGCCAGCAGCGCAACAGCCTACGAGCAGTACTTC

d_gene: TRBD1
abundance: few
j_gene: TRBJ2-7
v_gene: TRBV14
CDR3aa: CASSQGQGPYEQYF
CDR3nt: TGTGCCAGCAGCCAAGGACAGGGGCCCTACGAGCAGTACTTC

d_gene: .
abundance: few
j_gene: TRBJ1-1
v_gene: TRBV6-6
CDR3aa: CASSYNGPGEAFF
CDR3nt: TGTGCCAGCAGTTACAACGGGCCAGGTGAAGCTTTCTTT

d_gene: TRBD1
abundance: .
j_gene: TRBJ1-1
v_gene: TRBV28
CDR3aa: CASSTPGQGSPEAFF
CDR3nt: TGTGCCAGCAGTACGCCGGGACAGGGTTCCCCTGAAGCTTTCTTT

d_gene: .
abundance: .
j_gene: TRBJ2-3
v_gene: TRBV5-1
CDR3aa: CASSFGTDTQYF
CDR3nt: TGCGCCAGCAGCTTCGGTACAGATACGCAGTATTTT

d_gene: .
abundance: .
j_gene: TRBJ2-7
v_gene: TRBV29-1
CDR3aa: CSVGGTGPYEQYF
CDR3nt: TGCAGCGTGGGGGGGACAGGACCATACGAGCAGTACTTC

d_gene: .
abundance: .
j_gene: TRBJ2-3
v_gene: TRBV2
CDR3aa: CASNRVGTDTQYF
CDR3nt: TGTGCCAGCAACAGGGTTGGAACAGATACGCAGTATTTT